One and the same sample provided the 13 T cell receptor beta chains below, sequenced in a study of blood T cell repertoires in COVID-19. Profiled with immunoSEQ multiplex PCR; TCRdb holds only in-frame clones, not every one. The data hold 120,000 to 150,000 clones, with roughly 76% observed a single time. Sequencing input: peripheral blood. The source of these receptors is a human donor with acute or convalescent COVID-19. The donor label of this sample is uncertain.

This sequence joins TRBV5-6 and TRBJ2-7; the D gene is possibly TRBD1 (7 bases). CDR3 length equals 12 residues. Looked up from germline, CDR1 is SGHDT and CDR2 is YYEEEE. V lost 4 bases to trimming and J lost 7 bases, with 12 bases between them. CDR3 region: CASSNRGGEQYF. In DNA, the CDR3 is TGTGCCAGCAGCAACAGGGGAGGTGAGCAGTACTTC.

V and J are TRBV19 and TRBJ1-5; 8 bases fit TRBD1. Trimming removed 4 bases from V and 7 bases from J; junction bases left unmatched: 6. This CDR3 has 14 residues. The V gene's germline CDR1 is LNHDA and CDR2 SQIVND (reference sequence). The CDR3 sequence: CASSTGQGWQPQHF. CDR3 DNA: TGTGCCAGTAGTACCGGACAGGGATGGCAGCCCCAGCATTTT.

The chain uses TRBV19 and TRBJ2-5; TRBD2 aligns across 8 bases. From germline, CDR1 is LNHDA and CDR2 SQIVND (reference sequence). The V gene end was trimmed by 3 bases and the J gene end by 5 bases; junction bases not matched to a gene: 8. The CDR3 runs 15 residues. The CDR3 DNA sequence: TGTGCCAGTAGTATCCCGAGCGGGGGAGGGGAGACCCAGTACTTC. This codes for CASSIPSGGGETQYF.

This chain uses TRBV30 with TRBJ1-5; TRBD1 is a possible D gene (6 bases). The CDR3 has 12 residues. Germline loops: CDR1 GTSNPN, CDR2 SVGIG (reference sequence). The V gene lost 1 base and the J gene lost 9 bases, with 10 bases spanning the gap. As DNA, the CDR3 is TGTGCCTGGAGTGAGAGGGGGGGGCCCCAGCATTTT. Its translation: CAWSERGGPQHF.

The chain carries TRBV2 and TRBJ1-3, with a tentative D call TRBD1 (6 bases). The CDR3 spans 15 residues. V gave up 3 bases and J gave up 5 bases, with 14 bases separating them. Germline-derived CDR1 and CDR2 are SNHLY and FYNNEI. The CDR3 region has the DNA TGTGCCAGCAGTGAGGGCAGGGACACCAGAAACACCATATATTTT. Amino acid sequence: CASSEGRDTRNTIYF.

The CDR3 sequence: CASSLVGTGSYGYTF. The CDR3 DNA reads as TGTGCCAGCAGCTTGGTTGGGACAGGTTCGTACGGCTACACCTTC. This chain links TRBV5-4 with TRBJ1-2; the match to TRBD1 covers 8 bases. V dropped 0 bases and J dropped 8; count of bases not matched to a gene: 9. Germline-derived CDR1 and CDR2 are SGHNT and YYREEE (reference sequence). The length of the CDR3 is 15 residues.

This chain joins TRBV13 and TRBJ1-1; 8 bases match TRBD1. Germline CDR1 PRHDT, CDR2 FYEKMQ (reference sequence). The CDR3 covers 15 residues. V lost 5 bases, J lost 3 bases, and 8 bases stayed unmatched. DNA for the CDR3: TGTGCCAGCAGCCGCGGCCAGGGGGCAGACACTGAAGCTTTCTTT. This gives the protein CASSRGQGADTEAFF.

The rearrangement links TRBV19 to TRBJ2-7; 10 nucleotides align to TRBD1. Germline V gene data show CDR1 as LNHDA and CDR2 as SQIVND (reference sequence). The CDR3 extends over 15 amino acids. Trimming removed 3 bases from V and 2 bases from J; junction bases left unmatched: 4. In DNA form, the CDR3 reads TGTGCCAGTAGTATGAAGGGGACAGGGGCCTACGAGCAGTACTTC. Translated, it gives CASSMKGTGAYEQYF.

V gene TRBV2 combines with J gene TRBJ1-2; 9 bases agree with TRBD1. This CDR3 contains 15 residues. Germline CDR1 reads SNHLY; CDR2 reads FYNNEI. V dropped 5 bases and J dropped 4; count of bases not matched to a gene: 8. CDR3 in amino acids: CASSTGQGQAYGYTF. In DNA form, the CDR3 reads TGTGCCAGCAGTACTGGACAGGGGCAAGCCTATGGCTACACCTTC. Full variable domain (rest looked up from reference TRBV2 and TRBJ1-2): EPEVTQTPSHQVTQMGQEVILRCVPISNHLYFYWYRQILGQKVEFLVSFYNNEISEKSEIFDDQFSVERPDGSNFTLKIRSTKLEDSAMYFCASSTGQGQAYGYTFGSGTRLTVV.

The J gene is TRBJ1-4, the V gene TRBV6-6; a weak D match, TRBD1 (5 bases). CDR1 MNHNY and CDR2 SVGAGI come from the germline V gene (reference sequence). V lost 10 bases and J 8 bases, leaving 14 bases between the germline ends. The CDR3 is 12 amino acids. The CDR3 spells CATVGVHEKLFF. Written as DNA, the CDR3 is TGTGCCACCGTAGGGGTTCACGAAAAACTGTTTTTT.

J is TRBJ1-2 and V is TRBV7-2; maybe TRBD1 (5 bases). The germline CDR1 and CDR2 sequences are SGHTA and FQGNSA. Trimming left V 4 bases short and J 2 bases short, with 14 bases between. This CDR3 comprises 15 residues. The CDR3: CASSSAGRPNYGYTF. As DNA, the CDR3 is TGTGCCAGCAGCTCCGCGGGACGGCCAAACTATGGCTACACCTTC. Drawing the rest from reference TRBV7-2 and TRBJ1-2, the complete variable domain is GAGVSQSPSNKVTEKGKDVELRCDPISGHTALYWYRQSLGQGLEFLIYFQGNSAPDKSGLPSDRFSAERTGGSVSTLTIQRTQQEDSAVYLCASSSAGRPNYGYTFGSGTRLTVV.

The chain carries TRBV7-2 and TRBJ2-7, with D tentatively TRBD1 (6 bases). V shed 5 bases and J shed 3 bases, with 11 bases lying between them. The CDR3 length is 13 residues. Germline CDR1 is SGHTA and CDR2 is FQGNSA. The CDR3 DNA follows: TGTGCCAGCAGCCGCTCGGACAGCTACGAGCAGTACTTC. It specifies CASSRSDSYEQYF.

The chain carries TRBV14 and TRBJ1-2, with D maybe TRBD1 (5 bases). Germline assignment: CDR1 SGHDN and CDR2 FVKESK. The ends were cut back, 1 base at V and 4 bases at J, with 13 bases in the middle. This CDR3 contains 15 residues. CDR3 in DNA: TGTGCCAGCAGCCAAGGGGACTCAAGTGGCTATGGCTACACCTTC. It yields the protein CASSQGDSSGYGYTF.